This T cell receptor beta chain was sequenced during a study of T cell clonality in common variable immunodeficiency. Whole-study findings and limits: In common variable immunodeficiency, TCR beta chains reportedly carried fewer deletions and N-nucleotide insertions.

Sequencing input was equivalent genomic DNA from CVID and controls. The repertoire was sequenced with immunoSEQ multiplex PCR; TCRdb's copy has only in-frame clones and lacks some. This sample comprises 20,000 to 30,000 clones, none seen once only. V dropped 0 bases and J dropped 1; count of bases not matched to a gene: 3. The CDR3 spans 15 residues. From germline, CDR1 is SGHRS and CDR2 YFSETQ. This clone was observed many times. The antigen is unknown. The read terminates 3 residues ahead of where the CDR3 ends, so the germline J gene completes it. The clonotype comes from a human donor with common variable immunodeficiency. Sequenced sample: peripheral blood mononuclear cells. The chain joins TRBV5-1 to TRBJ1-1; 7 bases map to TRBD1. CDR3 DNA (partial): TGCGCCAGCAGCTTGGGGGGACAGAGGAACACTGAA. Encoded protein: CASSLGGQRNTE. The whole CDR3 protein is CASSLGGQRNTEAFF.